A single sample gave rise to the 8 T cell receptor beta chains below, sequenced in a study of blood T cell repertoires in COVID-19. Assay: immunoSEQ multiplex PCR; the TCRdb copy retains only in-frame clones and omits some. The table has 110,000 to 150,000 clones, 65% to 90% seen once. The sequencing sample was made of peripheral blood. Source of these receptors: a man aged 45-60 years with acute or convalescent COVID-19.

This chain uses TRBV18 with TRBJ1-5; unclear D gene. The length of the CDR3 is 15 residues. With 2 bases removed from V and 4 bases from J, the gap between germline ends came to 12 bases. The germline V gene encodes CDR1 KGHSH and CDR2 LQKENI. Here the CDR3 DNA reads TGTGCCAGCTCACCAGAATCCCAGGTGAATCAGCCCCAGCATTTT. It codes for CASSPESQVNQPQHF.

A note on this clone: The sample carries other DNA sequences with the same CDR3. The V call is TRBV14, the J call TRBJ2-1; a possible D gene is TRBD1 (6 bases). The CDR3 has 15 amino acids. Trimming left V 1 base short and J 2 bases short, with 9 bases between. CDR1 and CDR2 from the germline V gene are SGHDN and FVKESK. The CDR3 sequence: CASSQVAGAYNEQFF. The CDR3 DNA reads as TGTGCCAGCAGCCAAGTGGCAGGGGCCTACAATGAGCAGTTCTTC.

J is TRBJ1-2 and V is TRBV19; 9 bases map to TRBD1. From germline, CDR1 is LNHDA and CDR2 SQIVND (reference sequence). The CDR3 is 15 amino acids. Trimming cost V 6 bases and J 2 bases; bases outside gene matches: 7. CDR3 sequence: CASSSRQGGNYGYTF. CDR3 nucleotides: TGTGCCAGTAGCTCACGACAGGGGGGGAACTATGGCTACACCTTC.

The V and J genes are TRBV5-1 and TRBJ2-3; tentative D call: TRBD1 (6 bases). The CDR3 spans 14 residues. Trimming cost V 3 bases and J 5 bases, with 13 bases left between them. Germline V gives CDR1 SGHRS, CDR2 YFSETQ. The CDR3 region has the DNA TGCGCCAGCAGCTACAGGGTTGGGGTAGATACGCAGTATTTT. Protein sequence: CASSYRVGVDTQYF.

The chain carries TRBV9 and TRBJ2-2; TRBD1 aligns across 7 bases. Germline lookup yields CDR1 SGDLS and CDR2 YYNGEE. The CDR3 length is 16 residues. The V gene end was trimmed by 3 bases and the J gene end by 3 bases; junction bases not matched to a gene: 8. The CDR3 DNA is TGTGCCAGCAGCGCTCCGGGACAGAGATACACCGGGGAGCTGTTTTTT. Protein product: CASSAPGQRYTGELFF.

The V call is TRBV6-5, the J call TRBJ1-1; possible D gene TRBD1, 5 bases. V lost 8 bases and J 1 base, leaving 11 bases between the germline ends. Germline V gene data show CDR1 as MNHEY and CDR2 as SVGAGI. This CDR3 has 13 amino acids. The CDR3 nucleotides read TGTGCCAGCGCCAGGGCCCCGAACACTGAAGCTTTCTTT. Translated, it gives CASARAPNTEAFF.

The genes are TRBV3-1 (or the pseudogene TRBV3-2) and TRBJ2-7; 9 bases are shared with TRBD1. The germline V gene encodes CDR1 LGHDT and CDR2 YNNKEL (reference sequence). The CDR3 extends over 15 amino acids. Trimming took 5 bases from V and 4 from J; bases not matched to a gene: 9. CDR3 nucleotide sequence: TGTGCCAGCAGCTTGTCCGGGACAGGGTTGTACGAGCAGTACTTC. It yields the protein CASSLSGTGLYEQYF.

The chain carries TRBV11-2 and TRBJ1-5, with D possibly matching TRBD1 (6 bases). The CDR3 sequence is 18 residues long. Germline CDR1 reads SGHAT; CDR2 reads FQNNGV. With 1 base removed from V and 2 bases from J, the gap between germline ends came to 18 bases. The CDR3 loop reads CASSLGGGKYRGNQPQHF. CDR3 nucleotides: TGTGCCAGCAGCTTAGGGGGGGGAAAGTACAGGGGCAATCAGCCCCAGCATTTT. Combining the CDR3 with reference TRBV11-2 and TRBJ1-5 gives the whole variable domain EAGVAQSPRYKIIEKRQSVAFWCNPISGHATLYWYQQILGQGPKLLIQFQNNGVVDDSQLPKDRFSAERLKGVDSTLKIQPAKLEDSAVYLCASSLGGGKYRGNQPQHFGDGTRLSIL.